The T cell receptor beta chain under discussion was sequenced for a study of T cells in Graves' hyperthyroidism and ophthalmopathy. Each 10 ml fresh peripheral blood draw supplied the PBMCs. Amplification yielded TCR beta CDR3 regions, with RNA transcripts as the source. Using the HTBI primer set, a first-round RT-PCR was run on the TCR CDR3. TCRdb redid the calling of the multiplex PCR reads with MiXCR, one entry per CDR3 protein. The table has over 300,000 distinct CDR3 sequences, about 15% seen once. This clonotype was counted at least ten times. The TCR sequence derives from a woman aged 60 to 75 with Graves' hyperthyroidism. Sequencing was performed on blood.

The DNA of the CDR3 is TGTGCCAGCAGTCCCCGGACCGGCACCGGGGAGCTGTTTTTT. The encoded protein is CASSPRTGTGELFF. The V call is TRBV2, the J call TRBJ2-2, with D unclear. Looked up from germline, CDR1 is SNHLY and CDR2 is FYNNEI. The CDR3 has 14 amino acids. V lost 5 bases, J lost 4 bases, and 11 bases lay in between.